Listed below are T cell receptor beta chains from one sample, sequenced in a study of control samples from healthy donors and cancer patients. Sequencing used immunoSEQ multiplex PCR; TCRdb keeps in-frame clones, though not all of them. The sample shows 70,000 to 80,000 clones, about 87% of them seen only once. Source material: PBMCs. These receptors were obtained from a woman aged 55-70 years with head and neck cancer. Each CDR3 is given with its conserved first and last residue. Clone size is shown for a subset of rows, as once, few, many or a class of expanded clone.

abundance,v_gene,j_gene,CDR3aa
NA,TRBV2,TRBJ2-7,CASSEDSEGEQYF
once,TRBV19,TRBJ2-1,CASRGDSSYNEQFF
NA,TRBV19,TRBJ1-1,CASRYSYNMNTEAFF
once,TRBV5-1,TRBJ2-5,CASSLDSGRETQYF
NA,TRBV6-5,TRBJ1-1,CASRLDRVSEAFF
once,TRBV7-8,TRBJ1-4,CASSSGGGIVNEKLFF
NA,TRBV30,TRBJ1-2,CAWRAAGYGYTF
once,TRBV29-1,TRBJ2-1,CSVGNKLAGSSYNEQFF
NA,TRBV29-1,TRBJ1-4,CSVESTNEKLFF
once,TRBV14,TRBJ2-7,CASSQDLAGVGEQYF
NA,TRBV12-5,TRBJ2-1,CASGLVLSSNYNEQFF
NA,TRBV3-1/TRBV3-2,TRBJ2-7,CASSRGQTTYEQYF
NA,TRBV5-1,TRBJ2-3,CASSLEGQGLTDTQYF
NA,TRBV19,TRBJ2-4,CASTGFNIQYF
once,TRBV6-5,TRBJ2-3,CASSGLDPTDTQYF
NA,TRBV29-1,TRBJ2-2,CSVDGLPATGELFF
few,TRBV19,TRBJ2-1,CASSMGVTSGTYNEQFF
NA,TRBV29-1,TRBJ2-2,CSVRTSGITGELFF
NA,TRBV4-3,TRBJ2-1,CASSQDAAGGVSSYNEQFF
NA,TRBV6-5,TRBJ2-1,CASSAEQGAWNEQFF
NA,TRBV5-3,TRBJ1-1,CARSSAYLPGQSFMNTEAFF
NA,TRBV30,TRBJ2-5,CACGRGETQYF
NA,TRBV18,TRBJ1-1,CASSHGDTTNTEAFF
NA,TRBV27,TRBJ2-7,CASASQGFSYEQYF
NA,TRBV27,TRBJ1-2,CASSPKVPGQGFYGYTF
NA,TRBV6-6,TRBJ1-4,CASSGTATNEKLFF
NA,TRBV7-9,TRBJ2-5,CASSFRAETQYF
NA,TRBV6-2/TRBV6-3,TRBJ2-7,CASSYQAPDEQYF
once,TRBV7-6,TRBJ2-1,CASSLAYRGRNNEQFF
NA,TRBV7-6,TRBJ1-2,CASSPRGQGGYGYTF
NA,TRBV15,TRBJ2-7,CATRLAGGYEQYF
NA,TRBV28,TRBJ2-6,CASSSVRDRSFSGANVLTF
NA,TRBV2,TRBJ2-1,CASSELAGGHSYNEQFF
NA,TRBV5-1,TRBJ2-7,CASSRSSAGTAYEQYF
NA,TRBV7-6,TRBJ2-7,CASSLVRSEDGGAYEQYF
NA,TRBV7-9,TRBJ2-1,CASSLTSSNEQFF
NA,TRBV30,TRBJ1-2,CAVTGTKNYGYTF
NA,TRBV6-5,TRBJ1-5,CASSYRAGHNQPQHF
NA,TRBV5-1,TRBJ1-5,CASSLEVNQPQHF
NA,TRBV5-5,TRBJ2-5,CASSPAWDQETQYF
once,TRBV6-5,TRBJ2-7,CASSPEGQAYFGQYF
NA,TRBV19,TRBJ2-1,CASGGYNEQFF
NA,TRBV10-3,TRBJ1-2,CAISVGVRNYGYTF
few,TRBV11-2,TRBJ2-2,CASSSIQGQGVPGELFF
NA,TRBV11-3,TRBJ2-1,CASSLFGGDDNEQFF
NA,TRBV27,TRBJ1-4,CASSLSLGATNEKLFF
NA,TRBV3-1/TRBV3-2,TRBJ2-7,CASRDIQGYEQYF
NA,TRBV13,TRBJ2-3,CASSSIAGGDTQYF
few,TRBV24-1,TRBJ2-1,CATSGPSTGQGNEQFF
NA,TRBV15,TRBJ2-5,CATSREREETQYF
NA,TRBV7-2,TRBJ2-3,CASSLQGTDTQYF
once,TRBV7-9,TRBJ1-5,CASSPSPGQPQHF
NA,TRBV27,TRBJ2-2,CASSTANTGELFF
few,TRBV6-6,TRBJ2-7,CASSYSGTGPYEQYF
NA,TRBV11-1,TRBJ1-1,CASSPPDRENTEAFF
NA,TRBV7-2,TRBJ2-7,CASSQHPSGSSYEQYF
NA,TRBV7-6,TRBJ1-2,CASSLAHYRTAFYGYTF